The 12 T cell receptor beta chains reported below all come from one sample, sequenced in a study of cytomegalovirus exposure and HLA in healthy donors. Primers for the PCR totalled 60 Vbeta and 13 Jbeta. Profiling relied on immunoSEQ multiplex PCR, and the TCRdb table lists in-frame clones only, not all of them. The table includes approximately 200,000 clones, around 79% detected once. Sequenced material: PBMCs. The receptors shown here come from a girl aged 10 to 17 in good health and CMV-seropositive.

V usage is TRBV5-1 and J usage is TRBJ1-5, with 8 bases aligning to TRBD1. The CDR3 consists of 13 residues. After removal of 4 bases from V and 7 bases from J, the junction contained 4 bases not matched to a gene. Looked up from germline, CDR1 is SGHRS and CDR2 is YFSETQ. The CDR3 is CASSPTGEQPQHF. As DNA, the CDR3 is TGCGCCAGCAGCCCGACAGGGGAACAGCCCCAGCATTTT.

This clone came up a few times. CDR3 coding DNA: TGTGCCAGCAGTTACGAGGTAGCGGCGTACGAGCAGTACTTC. Translated: CASSYEVAAYEQYF. The J gene is TRBJ2-7, the V gene TRBV6-6; D is possibly TRBD2 (6 bases). This CDR3 has 14 amino acids. Germline CDR1 and CDR2: MNHNY and SVGAGI (reference sequence). V lost 2 bases and J lost 4, with 12 bases in between.

This clone was seen only a few times. The J gene is TRBJ2-1, the V gene TRBV28, with D possibly being TRBD2 (5 bases). Germline V gives CDR1 MDHEN, CDR2 SYDVKM. Trimming removed 5 bases at V and 6 bases at J, with 23 bases between. The CDR3 is 17 residues long. CDR3 amino acids: CASSLTGMWRSGNEQFF. CDR3 sequence (DNA): TGTGCCAGCAGTCTCACCGGGATGTGGAGGAGTGGCAATGAGCAGTTCTTC. The whole variable domain, filled in from reference TRBV28 and TRBJ2-1, reads DVKVTQSSRYLVKRTGEKVFLECVQDMDHENMFWYRQDPGLGLRLIYFSYDVKMKEKGDIPEGYSVSREKKERFSLILESASTNQTSMYLCASSLTGMWRSGNEQFFGPGTRLTVL.

The chain combines TRBV27 with TRBJ2-7, with TRBD2 matching over 8 bases. Germline V CDR1 and CDR2: MNHEY, SMNVEV (reference sequence). The V gene end was trimmed by 5 bases and the J gene end by 4 bases; junction bases not matched to a gene: 7. This CDR3 is 14 amino acids long. CDR3 bases: TGTGCCAGCAGTCCCTCGGGGGGGTGGTACGAGCAGTACTTC. It specifies CASSPSGGWYEQYF.

The chain employs TRBV9 and TRBJ2-4; 7 positions agree with TRBD2. The V gene end was trimmed by 0 bases and the J gene end by 6 bases; junction bases not matched to a gene: 3. CDR3 length: 14 residues. CDR1 is SGDLS and CDR2 is YYNGEE in the germline V gene. CDR3 in DNA: TGTGCCAGCAGCGTAGGCGGGGGTACAAACATTCAGTACTTC. Amino acid sequence: CASSVGGGTNIQYF.

The chain employs TRBV18 and TRBJ2-5, with 12 bases aligning to TRBD2. The CDR3 length is 17 residues. CDR1 and CDR2 (germline): KGHSH, LQKENI. The J segment lost 5 bases and the V segment lost 3 bases, leaving 10 bases of the junction unmatched. The CDR3 protein is CASSPPGLAGSLETQYF. The CDR3 DNA sequence: TGTGCCAGCTCACCTCCCGGACTAGCGGGGTCCCTGGAGACCCAGTACTTC.

This chain joins TRBV5-1 and TRBJ2-6, with D possibly TRBD2 on 5 matching bases. Between the trimmed V and J ends, which lost 4 bases and 0 bases, there was a span of 14 bases. This CDR3 is 17 amino acids long. Looked up from germline, CDR1 is SGHRS and CDR2 is YFSETQ. CDR3 sequence reads: CASSPGLGFSGANVLTF. CDR3 nucleotide sequence: TGCGCCAGCAGCCCTGGACTGGGATTCTCTGGGGCCAACGTCCTGACTTTC.

The rearrangement uses TRBV9 and TRBJ2-3, with TRBD2 matching over 8 bases. Germline V gives CDR1 SGDLS, CDR2 YYNGEE. The CDR3 is 13 residues long. The J segment lost 4 bases and the V segment lost 3 bases, leaving 1 base of the junction unmatched. CDR3 nucleotides: TGTGCCAGCAGCGCGGGGGGGCCAGATACGCAGTATTTT. Amino acid sequence: CASSAGGPDTQYF.

This clone is a singleton in its sample. The V gene is TRBV25-1, the J gene TRBJ2-3; TRBD2 matches 8 bases. CDR1 and CDR2 (germline): MGHDK, SYGVNS. CDR3 length equals 15 residues. J lost 2 bases, V lost 6 bases, and 7 bases had no gene match. The CDR3, as DNA: TGTGCCAGCAGCGAGCGGGGGCCTTACACAGATACGCAGTATTTT. The encoded protein is CASSERGPYTDTQYF.

CDR3 in DNA: TGCGCCAGCAGCCAGCAGACAGGTCAACTTGAGCAGTTCTTC. It encodes CASSQQTGQLEQFF. The chain links TRBV4-3 to TRBJ2-1, with D perhaps matching TRBD1 (6 bases). CDR3 length equals 14 residues. Germline assignment: CDR1 LGHNA and CDR2 YSLEER. V lost 3 bases to trimming and J lost 9 bases, with 15 bases between them.

This clone was observed a few times. The chain employs TRBV7-2 and TRBJ1-6; D perhaps matches TRBD1 (5 bases). Germline lookup yields CDR1 SGHTA and CDR2 FQGNSA. The CDR3 extends over 16 amino acids. V lost 7 bases, J lost 7 bases, and 20 bases lay in between. The CDR3 protein is CASTGGGRGGNSPLHF. The DNA of the CDR3 is TGTGCCAGCACCGGCGGGGGACGGGGGGGAAATTCACCCCTCCACTTT.

This chain links TRBV30 with TRBJ1-1; D remains ambiguous. V was clipped by 2 bases and J by 0 bases, with 4 bases between them. Germline CDR1 and CDR2: GTSNPN and SVGIG (reference sequence). The CDR3 covers 12 residues. The CDR3 region is CAWSFMNTEAFF. CDR3 bases: TGTGCCTGGAGTTTTATGAACACTGAAGCTTTCTTT.